This T cell receptor (beta chain) was documented in a study of T-cell reconstitution after alpha-beta-depleted transplantation in children. Unique molecular identifiers tagged the TCRbeta library. A single record per CDR3 protein comes from TCRdb applying MiXCR to the PCR reads. Among approximately 400,000 distinct CDR3 sequences listed, approximately 10% were seen once. V gave up 5 bases and J gave up 8 bases, with 15 bases separating them. The CDR3 has 13 amino acids. Germline V gene data show CDR1 as SGHTA and CDR2 as FQGNSA. This clonotype has only a few counts. The receptor was isolated from a human donor who donated a stem cell graft to a child with acute myeloid leukemia. The chain couples TRBV7-2 to TRBJ1-2; D call uncertain. The sequenced sample was PBMCs from the stem cell graft donor, obtained from the stem cell graft. The CDR3 spells CASSPGRTGGYTF. DNA for the CDR3: TGTGCCAGCAGCCCTGGCCGTACCGGGGGCTACACCTTC.